This is a list of T cell receptor beta chains from one sample in a study of blood T cell repertoires in COVID-19. The repertoire was sequenced with immunoSEQ multiplex PCR; TCRdb's copy has only in-frame clones and lacks some. The table has 150,000 to 200,000 clones, roughly 83% seen once. The material sequenced was peripheral blood. The receptors shown here come from a man younger than 35 with active or convalescent COVID-19. Both conserved end residues are part of each CDR3.

cdr3_aa	j_call	v_call
CASSSTQGVGQPQHF	TRBJ1-5	TRBV11-2
CASSLGTGAITEAFF	TRBJ1-1	TRBV11-2
CASSLVDTQYF	TRBJ2-3	TRBV7-9
CASSRNPGTSATYQETQYF	TRBJ2-5	TRBV9
CASSVGTGGKYEQYF	TRBJ2-7	TRBV9
CASSGGNRDTGELFF	TRBJ2-2	TRBV5-1
CASSSQWGREEYF	TRBJ2-7	TRBV5-5
CASSLSAGGYNEQFF	TRBJ2-1	TRBV11-3
CASSEQARGEQYF	TRBJ2-7	TRBV10-2
CATSRDKSSHYGYTF	TRBJ1-2	TRBV15
CASSQERTGESPLHF	TRBJ1-6	TRBV4-2
CASSLVWGEGNTIYF	TRBJ1-3	TRBV11-2
CASSFRAGGRSGANVLTF	TRBJ2-6	TRBV27
CASSLGLIGTSTDTQYF	TRBJ2-3	TRBV7-2
CASVIRTGGTDTQYF	TRBJ2-3	TRBV2
CASSYTSGRIMNTGELFF	TRBJ2-2	TRBV6-2/TRBV6-3
CASSKGTGGPSYEQYF	TRBJ2-7	TRBV4-3
CASSLVQGAMNTEAFF	TRBJ1-1	TRBV11-3